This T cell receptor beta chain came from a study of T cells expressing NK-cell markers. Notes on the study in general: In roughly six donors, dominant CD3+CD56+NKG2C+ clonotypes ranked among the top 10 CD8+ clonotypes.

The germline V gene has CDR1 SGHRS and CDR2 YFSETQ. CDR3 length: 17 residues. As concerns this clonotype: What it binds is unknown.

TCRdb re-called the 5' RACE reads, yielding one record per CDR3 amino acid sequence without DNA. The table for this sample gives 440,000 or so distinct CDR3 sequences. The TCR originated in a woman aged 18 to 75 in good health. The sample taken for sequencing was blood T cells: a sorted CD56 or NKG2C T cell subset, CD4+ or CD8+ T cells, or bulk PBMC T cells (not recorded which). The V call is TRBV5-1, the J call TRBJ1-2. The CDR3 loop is CASSLAVGTDLTYGYTF.